This TCR beta chain comes out of a study of CD8 T cells in ankylosing spondylitis. Notes on the study in general: Past studies reported some motif variants in reactive arthritis synovial fluid and blood. Apparently characteristic of ankylosing spondylitis blood was a TCR beta motif (eight highly homologous variants). Clones linked to disease, bearing a CD8+ phenotype, were relatively rare in peripheral blood.

This clonotype was counted at least ten times. The antigen is unknown. It was by quantitative 5'-RACE with molecular barcodes that TCR beta libraries were made. TCRdb re-analysed the 5' RACE reads in MiXCR, keeping a single row per CDR3 protein. The profile covers some 250,000 distinct CDR3 sequences, with 8% to 9.5% appearing a single time and under 7.5% taken by the ten largest. Unmatched junction bases numbered 5, after V lost 4 bases and J lost 4 bases. Germline CDR1 is ENHRY and CDR2 is SYGVKD. The CDR3 has 15 residues. Specimen: blood, either unsorted or a sorted T cell fraction (not recorded which). The TCR sequence derives from a male donor with ankylosing spondylitis or in good health (not recorded which). This chain connects TRBV10-3 to TRBJ2-3, with 10 nucleotides matching TRBD1. CDR3 amino acids: CAISAGTGAADTQYF. For the CDR3, the DNA is TGTGCCATCAGTGCCGGGACAGGGGCCGCAGATACGCAGTATTTT.